This T cell receptor (beta chain) was obtained from a study of molecular identifiers for immune sequencing clone quantification. Study-wide background: Five portions were made in replicates from RNA of approximately 22,000 or 94,000 naive CD8 cells, and four underwent sequencing. Study-wide results and caveats: Because of identical TCR molecules sharing a barcode, sizes of highly expanded clones could be underestimated.

MiXCR, run by TCRdb on the PCR reads, gives a single entry per CDR3 protein. This table has hundreds of thousands of distinct CDR3 sequences, roughly a quarter appearing once. Input for naive CD8 libraries was roughly 20,000 to 1,000,000 sorted cells; the RNA fraction used was 10%, 30% or 50%. Naive CD8 T cells underwent sorting with the CD8+CD4-CCR7+CD45RA+ definition. V was trimmed by 4 bases and J by 7 bases, leaving 14 bases between them. The CDR3 is 13 residues long. Germline V CDR1 and CDR2: SNHLY, FYNNEI. About this clonotype: What it binds is not known.

The source of this sequence is a human donor in good health. Some libraries in this study had Jurkat cell RNA spiked in. Sequenced: naive CD8+ T cells from blood, with Jurkat cell RNA spiked in. Specified subset: FACS-sorted CD8+CD4-CCR7+CD45RA+ naive T cells. The chain combines TRBV2 with TRBJ2-7; D not resolved. CDR3 protein: CASSAGLTAEQYF. The CDR3 DNA sequence: TGTGCCAGCAGTGCTGGGCTTACGGCGGAGCAGTACTTC. Using reference TRBV2 and TRBJ2-7 for the parts outside the CDR3, the full variable domain is EPEVTQTPSHQVTQMGQEVILRCVPISNHLYFYWYRQILGQKVEFLVSFYNNEISEKSEIFDDQFSVERPDGSNFTLKIRSTKLEDSAMYFCASSAGLTAEQYFGPGTRLTVT.